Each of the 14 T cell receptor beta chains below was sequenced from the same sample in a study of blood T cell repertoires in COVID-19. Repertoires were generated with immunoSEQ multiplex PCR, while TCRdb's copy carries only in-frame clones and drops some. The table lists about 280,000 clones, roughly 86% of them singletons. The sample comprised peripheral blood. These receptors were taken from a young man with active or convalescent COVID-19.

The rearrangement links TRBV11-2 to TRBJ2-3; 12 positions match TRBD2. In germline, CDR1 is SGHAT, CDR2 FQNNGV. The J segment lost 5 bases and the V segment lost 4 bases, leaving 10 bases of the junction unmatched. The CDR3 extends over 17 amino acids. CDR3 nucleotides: TGTGCCAGCAGCTCTCGGACTAGCGGGGTCGGGGGAGATACGCAGTATTTT. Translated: CASSSRTSGVGGDTQYF.

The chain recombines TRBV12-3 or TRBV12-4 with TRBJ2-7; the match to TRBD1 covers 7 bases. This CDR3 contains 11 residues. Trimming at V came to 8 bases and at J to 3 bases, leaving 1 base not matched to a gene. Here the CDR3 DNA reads TGTGCCAGCCGACAGGGCTACGAGCAGTACTTC. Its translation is CASRQGYEQYF.

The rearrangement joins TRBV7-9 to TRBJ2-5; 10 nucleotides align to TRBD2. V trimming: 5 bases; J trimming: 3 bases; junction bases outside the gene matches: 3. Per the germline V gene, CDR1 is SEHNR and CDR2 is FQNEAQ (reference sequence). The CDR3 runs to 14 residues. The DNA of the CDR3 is TGTGCCAGCAGCACGAGCGGGGGGGAAGAGACCCAGTACTTC. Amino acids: CASSTSGGEETQYF.

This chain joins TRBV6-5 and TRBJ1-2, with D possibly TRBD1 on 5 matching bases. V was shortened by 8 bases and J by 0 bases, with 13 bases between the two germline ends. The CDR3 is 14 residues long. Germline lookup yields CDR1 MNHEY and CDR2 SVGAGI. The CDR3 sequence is CASFPGRANYGYTF. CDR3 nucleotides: TGTGCCAGCTTCCCAGGGAGGGCTAACTATGGCTACACCTTC.

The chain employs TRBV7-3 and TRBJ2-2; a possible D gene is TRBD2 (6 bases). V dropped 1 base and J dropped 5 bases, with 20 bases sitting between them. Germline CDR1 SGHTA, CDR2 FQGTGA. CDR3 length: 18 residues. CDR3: CASSLKGPRLEDTGELFF. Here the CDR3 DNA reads TGTGCCAGCAGCTTAAAGGGTCCCAGACTAGAGGATACCGGGGAGCTGTTTTTT. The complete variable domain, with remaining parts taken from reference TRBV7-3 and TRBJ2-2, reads GAGVSQTPSNKVTEKGKYVELRCDPISGHTALYWYRQSLGQGPEFLIYFQGTGAADDSGLPNDRFFAVRPEGSVSTLKIQRTERGDSAVYLCASSLKGPRLEDTGELFFGEGSRLTVL.

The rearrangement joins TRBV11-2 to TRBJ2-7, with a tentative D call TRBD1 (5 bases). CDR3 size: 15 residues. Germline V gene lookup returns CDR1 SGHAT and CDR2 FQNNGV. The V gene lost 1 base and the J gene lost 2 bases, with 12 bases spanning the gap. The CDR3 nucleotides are TGTGCCAGCAGCTTAGTACCGACAGCCGCCTACGAGCAGTACTTC. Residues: CASSLVPTAAYEQYF.

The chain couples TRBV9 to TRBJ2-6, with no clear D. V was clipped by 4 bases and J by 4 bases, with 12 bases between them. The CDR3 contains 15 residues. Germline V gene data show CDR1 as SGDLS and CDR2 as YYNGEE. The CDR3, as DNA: TGTGCCAGCAGCCCTCCGGCGACAGGGGCCAACGTCCTGACTTTC. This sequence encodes CASSPPATGANVLTF.

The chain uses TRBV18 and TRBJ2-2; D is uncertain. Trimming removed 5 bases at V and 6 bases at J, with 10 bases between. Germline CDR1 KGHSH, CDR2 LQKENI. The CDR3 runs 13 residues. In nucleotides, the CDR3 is TGTGCCAGCTCAGGGCAACCGTCCGGGGAGCTGTTTTTT. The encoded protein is CASSGQPSGELFF.

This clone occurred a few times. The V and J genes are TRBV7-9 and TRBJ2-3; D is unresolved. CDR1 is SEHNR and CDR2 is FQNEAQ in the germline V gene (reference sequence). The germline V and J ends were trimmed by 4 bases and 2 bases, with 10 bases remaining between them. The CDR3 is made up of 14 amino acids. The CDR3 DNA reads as TGTGCCAGCAGCTGGCGGATTGCCACAGATACGCAGTATTTT. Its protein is CASSWRIATDTQYF. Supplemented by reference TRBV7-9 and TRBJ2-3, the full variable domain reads DTGVSQNPRHKITKRGQNVTFRCDPISEHNRLYWYRQTLGQGPEFLTYFQNEAQLEKSRLLSDRFSAERPKGSFSTLEIQRTEQGDSAMYLCASSWRIATDTQYFGPGTRLTVL.

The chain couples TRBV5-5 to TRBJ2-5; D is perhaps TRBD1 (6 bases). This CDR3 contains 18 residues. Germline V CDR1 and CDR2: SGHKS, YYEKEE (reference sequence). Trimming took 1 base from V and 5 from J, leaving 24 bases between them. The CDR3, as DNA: TGTGCCAGCAGCTTGTACCGGGGATTGGCAGGGGTTAGGGAGACCCAGTACTTC. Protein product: CASSLYRGLAGVRETQYF.

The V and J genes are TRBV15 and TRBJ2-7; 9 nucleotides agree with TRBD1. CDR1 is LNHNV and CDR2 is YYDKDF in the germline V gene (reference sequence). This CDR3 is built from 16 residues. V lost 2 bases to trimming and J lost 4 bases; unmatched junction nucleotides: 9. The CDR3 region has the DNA TGTGCCACCAGCAGATCAGACAGGGGGGAAACGTACGAGCAGTACTTC. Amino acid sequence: CATSRSDRGETYEQYF.

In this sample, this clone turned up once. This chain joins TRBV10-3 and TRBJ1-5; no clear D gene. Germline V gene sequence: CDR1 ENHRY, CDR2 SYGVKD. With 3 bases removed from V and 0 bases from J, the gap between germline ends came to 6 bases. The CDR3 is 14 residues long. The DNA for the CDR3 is TGTGCCATCAGTGATCCGTATAGCAATCAGCCCCAGCATTTT. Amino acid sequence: CAISDPYSNQPQHF.

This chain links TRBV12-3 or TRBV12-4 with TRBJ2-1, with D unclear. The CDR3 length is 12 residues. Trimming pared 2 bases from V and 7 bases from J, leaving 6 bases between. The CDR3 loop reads CASSLQKNEQFF. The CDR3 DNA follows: TGTGCCAGCAGTTTACAGAAAAATGAGCAGTTCTTC.

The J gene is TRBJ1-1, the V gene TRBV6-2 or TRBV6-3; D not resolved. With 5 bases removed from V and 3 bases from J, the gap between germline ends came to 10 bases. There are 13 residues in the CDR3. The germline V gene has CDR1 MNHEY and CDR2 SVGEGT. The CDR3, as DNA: TGTGCCAGCAGTCGCGGGTTGCACACTGAAGCTTTCTTT. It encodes CASSRGLHTEAFF.